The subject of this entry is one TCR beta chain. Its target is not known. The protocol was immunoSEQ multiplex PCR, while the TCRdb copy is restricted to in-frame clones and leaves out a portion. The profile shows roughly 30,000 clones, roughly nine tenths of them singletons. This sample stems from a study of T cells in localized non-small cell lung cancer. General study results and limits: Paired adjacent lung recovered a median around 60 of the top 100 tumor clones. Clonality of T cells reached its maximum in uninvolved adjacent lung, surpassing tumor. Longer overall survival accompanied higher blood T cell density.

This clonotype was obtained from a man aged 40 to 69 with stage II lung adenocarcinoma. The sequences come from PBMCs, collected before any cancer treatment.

As DNA, the CDR3 is TGTGCCAGCAGTCCCCAGCGGGGCGCCTACAATGAGCAGTTCTTC. Residues: CASSPQRGAYNEQFF. This sequence joins TRBV7-9 and TRBJ2-1; 7 bases map to TRBD2. Germline lookup yields CDR1 SEHNR and CDR2 FQNEAQ (reference sequence). CDR3 length: 15 amino acids. The ends lost 6 bases at V and 2 bases at J; junction bases unmatched: 7.